This is a list of T cell receptor beta chains from one sample in a study of T cell changes during pregnancy in multiple sclerosis. Assay: immunoSEQ multiplex PCR; the TCRdb copy retains only in-frame clones and omits some. The data contain about 60,000 clones, approximately 92% of them singletons. Source: peripheral blood, taken in the first trimester of pregnancy. The receptors were gathered from a female donor with multiple sclerosis, enrolled in a pregnancy study. Each CDR3 is given with its conserved first and last residue. The D gene is left open where the match is weak. The size field is filled for only some rows; it gives once, few, many or a size class.

j_call	v_call	d_call	clone_size	cdr3_nt	cdr3_aa
TRBJ1-1	TRBV6-5	-	-	TGTGCCAGCAGTTACCGCACTGAAGCTTTCTTT	CASSYRTEAFF
TRBJ2-1	TRBV27	TRBD2	-	TGTGCCAGCAGTTTATACGCAACTAGCGGGAGATCCCTCTACAATGAGCAGTTCTTC	CASSLYATSGRSLYNEQFF
TRBJ1-1	TRBV25-1	TRBD1	few	TGTGCCAGCAGTGACCGGGACAGGGTGAACACTGAAGCTTTCTTT	CASSDRDRVNTEAFF
TRBJ2-7	TRBV5-5	TRBD2	-	TGTGCCAGCAGTTCACTAGCGATCGGCTCCTACGAGCAGTACTTC	CASSSLAIGSYEQYF
TRBJ2-1	TRBV7-3	TRBD2	-	TGTGCCAGCAGCTCGGGACTAGCGGGAGGGCCTTCTGAGCAGTTCTTC	CASSSGLAGGPSEQFF
TRBJ2-3	TRBV9	-	-	TGTGCCAGCAGCCCTCGGACTTTCACAGATACGCAGTATTTT	CASSPRTFTDTQYF
TRBJ2-1	TRBV19	TRBD1	-	TGTGCCAGTATTAAAAGTGGGACAGGGGCCTACAATGAGCAGTTCTTC	CASIKSGTGAYNEQFF
TRBJ1-5	TRBV30	-	once	TGTGCCTGGAGTCTCAGCTCGGAGCAGCCCCAGCATTTT	CAWSLSSEQPQHF
TRBJ2-7	TRBV6-6	TRBD2	-	TGTGCCAGCAGTTTCGGCGGGGGGACAAGGGAGCAGTACTTC	CASSFGGGTREQYF
TRBJ2-3	TRBV9	-	-	TGTGCCAGCAGCCCGATGCAGGGTATAGGCACAGATACGCAGTATTTT	CASSPMQGIGTDTQYF
TRBJ2-1	TRBV18	-	-	TGTGCCAGCTCACCGGCCACCTATGAGCAGTTCTTC	CASSPATYEQFF
TRBJ1-3	TRBV9	TRBD1	-	TGTGCCAGCAGCCCAGCTCAGGGGGGAGGAAACACCATATATTTT	CASSPAQGGGNTIYF
TRBJ2-1	TRBV28	TRBD2	-	TGTGCCAGCAGTTTAACTAGCGTGGTGTTAAATGAGCAGTTCTTC	CASSLTSVVLNEQFF